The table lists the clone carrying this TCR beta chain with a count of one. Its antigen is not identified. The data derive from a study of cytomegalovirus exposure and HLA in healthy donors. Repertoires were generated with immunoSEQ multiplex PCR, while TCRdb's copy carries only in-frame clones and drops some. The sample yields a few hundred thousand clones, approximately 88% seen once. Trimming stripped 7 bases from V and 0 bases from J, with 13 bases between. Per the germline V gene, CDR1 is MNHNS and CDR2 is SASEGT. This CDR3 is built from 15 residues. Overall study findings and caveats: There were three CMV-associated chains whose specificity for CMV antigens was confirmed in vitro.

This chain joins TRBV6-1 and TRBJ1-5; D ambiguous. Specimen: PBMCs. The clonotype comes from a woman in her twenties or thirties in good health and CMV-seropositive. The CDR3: CASTLPVYSNQPQHF. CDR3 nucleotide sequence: TGTGCCAGCACCCTACCGGTGTATAGCAATCAGCCCCAGCATTTT.